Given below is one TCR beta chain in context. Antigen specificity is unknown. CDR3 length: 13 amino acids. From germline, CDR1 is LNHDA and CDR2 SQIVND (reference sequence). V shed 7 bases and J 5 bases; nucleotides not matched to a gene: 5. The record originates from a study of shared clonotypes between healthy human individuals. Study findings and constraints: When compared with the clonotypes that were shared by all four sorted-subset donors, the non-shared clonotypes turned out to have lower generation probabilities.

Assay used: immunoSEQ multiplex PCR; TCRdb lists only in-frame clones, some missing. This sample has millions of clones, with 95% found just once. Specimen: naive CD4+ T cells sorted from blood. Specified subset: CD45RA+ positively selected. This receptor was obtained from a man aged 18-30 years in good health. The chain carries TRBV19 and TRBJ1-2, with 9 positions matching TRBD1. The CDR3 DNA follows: TGTGCCAGTAAGCGGGACAGGGCTTATGGCTACACCTTC. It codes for CASKRDRAYGYTF.